This T cell receptor beta chain was observed in a study of quantifying T cell responses using KT2 cells. Overall study: cDNA was made from DNase-treated RNA using alpha and beta constant primers. The second PCR ran as a qPCR until a predetermined fluorescence threshold was reached.

By share, this clonotype counts as medium-sized. An oligo carrying a UMI was ligated to the cDNA 3' end. The first PCR ran 3 to 5 cycles with an equimolar RC1.1 and RC1.2 beta primer mix. TCRdb re-called the UMI-ligation and nested PCR reads through MiXCR, storing one row per CDR3 protein. The data contain some 34,000 distinct CDR3 sequences, over 9% of them singletons. Unfractionated PBMC were spiked with known numbers of KT2 clone cells. Fixed numbers of PBMC received varying amounts of KT2 cells. This TCR was recovered from a human donor. What was sequenced was PBMCs spiked with cells of the T cell clone KT2.

The CDR3, as DNA: TGTGCCAGCAGCCAAGGGTTTGAGGGTGATCAGCCCCAGCATTTT. Translating gives CASSQGFEGDQPQHF. This sequence joins TRBV16 and TRBJ1-5; D gene uncertain. This CDR3 is 15 amino acids long. Germline assignment: CDR1 KGHSY and CDR2 FQNENV. V was trimmed by 2 bases and J by 5 bases, leaving 13 bases between them.